This TCR beta chain was recorded in a study of blood T cell repertoires in COVID-19. Study-wide background: The samples span acute and convalescent COVID-19 from the United States, Italy and Spain. In each case, the material was cDNA or gDNA derived from T cells, B-cell-depleted T cells, or PBMCs.

Data came from immunoSEQ multiplex PCR; TCRdb stores just in-frame clones and leaves some out. The sample has roughly 190,000 clones, around 79% seen once. This CDR3 is built from 16 residues. After removal of 6 bases from V and 6 bases from J, the junction contained 15 bases not matched to a gene. The germline V gene has CDR1 MDHEN and CDR2 SYDVKM. The chain has TRBV28 and TRBJ1-1; 8 bases agree with TRBD1. The sequenced sample consisted of peripheral blood. This TCR came from a woman aged 50 to 65 with acute or convalescent COVID-19. The CDR3 sequence is CASSLSSQGGRAEAFF. DNA for the CDR3: TGTGCCAGCAGCCTATCCTCACAGGGGGGCAGGGCTGAAGCTTTCTTT. The whole variable domain, filled in from reference TRBV28 and TRBJ1-1, reads DVKVTQSSRYLVKRTGEKVFLECVQDMDHENMFWYRQDPGLGLRLIYFSYDVKMKEKGDIPEGYSVSREKKERFSLILESASTNQTSMYLCASSLSSQGGRAEAFFGQGTRLTVV.